These 20 T cell receptor beta chains came from one sample sequenced in a study of shared clonotypes between healthy human individuals. Assay used: immunoSEQ multiplex PCR; TCRdb lists only in-frame clones, some missing. The sample includes 2 million to 3 million clones, about 92% of them seen just once. The source material was naive CD4+ T cells sorted from blood. Described subset: CD45RA+ positively selected. These receptors came from a man younger than 35 in good health.

The table lists this clone with a count of one. The rearrangement links TRBV7-2 to TRBJ2-5; the D gene is possibly TRBD1 (5 bases). This CDR3 comprises 14 residues. The germline gives CDR1 SGHTA, CDR2 FQGNSA. V was cut by 7 bases and J by 5 bases, with 17 bases left in between. CDR3 nucleotide sequence: TGTGCCAGCACAGGCAGGGCGGTGCAGGAGACCCAGTACTTC. Its protein is CASTGRAVQETQYF.

The chain combines TRBV10-3 with TRBJ2-2; 7 nucleotides match TRBD1. Germline V CDR1 and CDR2: ENHRY, SYGVKD. The CDR3 sequence is 14 residues long. V dropped 8 bases and J dropped 7; count of bases not matched to a gene: 10. CDR3 in amino acids: CAIAQLGGSGELFF. DNA of the CDR3: TGTGCCATCGCCCAGTTAGGGGGCAGCGGGGAGCTGTTTTTT.

This chain joins TRBV29-1 and TRBJ2-7, with TRBD2 matching 10 bases. Unmatched junction bases numbered 15, after V lost 0 bases and J lost 7 bases. This CDR3 region has 17 residues. Germline V gene data show CDR1 as SQVTM and CDR2 as ANQGSEA. As DNA, the CDR3 is TGCAGCGTTGAAGATTCGAGATCGGCTAGCGGGAGTGGTGAGCAGTACTTC. Protein sequence: CSVEDSRSASGSGEQYF.

The V gene is TRBV27, the J gene TRBJ1-6; D is unclear. Germline V gene sequence: CDR1 MNHEY, CDR2 SMNVEV (reference sequence). The ends were cut back, 4 bases at V and 6 bases at J, with 10 bases in the middle. This CDR3 has 14 residues. Here the CDR3 DNA reads TGTGCCAGCAGTTACCAGAATGGTAATTCACCCCTCCACTTT. Translation: CASSYQNGNSPLHF.

This clone has more than one count but fewer than ten. The rearrangement joins TRBV6-4 to TRBJ1-6; D remains ambiguous. The germline gives CDR1 MRHNA, CDR2 SNTAGT. CDR3 length equals 16 residues. V shed 2 bases and J shed 8 bases, with 16 bases lying between them. The CDR3 is CASSDTTETSDSPLHF. DNA for the CDR3: TGTGCCAGCAGTGACACCACAGAGACAAGCGATTCACCCCTCCACTTT.

The genes are TRBV10-3 and TRBJ2-5; D remains ambiguous. The CDR3 sequence is 12 residues long. Germline CDR1 and CDR2: ENHRY and SYGVKD. The V end was cut by 10 bases, the J end by 2 bases, with 11 bases between. The CDR3 protein is CATGDSQETQYF. CDR3 coding DNA: TGTGCCACTGGGGATTCACAAGAGACCCAGTACTTC.

The J gene is TRBJ2-7, the V gene TRBV2, with 10 bases lining up with TRBD2. The CDR3 is 14 amino acids. Germline values: CDR1 SNHLY, CDR2 FYNNEI. Unmatched junction bases numbered 6, after V lost 6 bases and J lost 4 bases. CDR3 sequence: CASRKREGGYEQYF. For the CDR3, the DNA is TGTGCCAGCAGAAAGCGGGAGGGTGGGTACGAGCAGTACTTC.

V gene TRBV5-6 combines with J gene TRBJ2-7; D is unclear. Germline loops: CDR1 SGHDT, CDR2 YYEEEE. Trimming cost V 1 base and J 0 bases, with 8 bases left between them. The CDR3 runs to 14 residues. CDR3 nucleotides: TGTGCCAGCAGCTTGTGGGATAGCTCCTACGAGCAGTACTTC. Protein: CASSLWDSSYEQYF.

The V and J genes are TRBV7-9 and TRBJ2-7, with TRBD2 identical over 12 bases. The CDR3 runs to 14 residues. Germline values: CDR1 SEHNR, CDR2 FQNEAQ (reference sequence). Trimming removed 6 bases from V and 7 bases from J; junction bases left unmatched: 7. The CDR3 DNA reads TGTGCCAGCAGTCACCGACTAGCGGGAGTGGAGCAGTACTTC. Translated, it gives CASSHRLAGVEQYF.

This chain links TRBV18 with TRBJ2-5, with D uncertain. CDR3 length equals 13 residues. Trimming pared 6 bases from V and 9 bases from J, leaving 17 bases between. Germline assignment: CDR1 KGHSH and CDR2 LQKENI. In DNA form, the CDR3 reads TGTGCCAGCTCTCCTGGAGAGGCCCGGGCCCAGTACTTC. Amino acid sequence: CASSPGEARAQYF.

About this clone: The sample has other DNA sequences that encode this CDR3 too. The rearrangement joins TRBV11-2 to TRBJ2-3, with D hard to call. The CDR3 is 15 residues long. Between the trimmed V and J ends, which lost 0 bases and 0 bases, there was a span of 7 bases. Germline CDR1 and CDR2: SGHAT and FQNNGV. The CDR3 loop is CASSLDGASTDTQYF. CDR3 bases: TGTGCCAGCAGCTTAGACGGCGCTAGCACAGATACGCAGTATTTT.

This rearrangement joins TRBV2 to TRBJ1-2, with 9 positions matching TRBD1. CDR3 length equals 14 residues. The V gene end was trimmed by 5 bases and the J gene end by 7 bases; junction bases not matched to a gene: 8. Germline values: CDR1 SNHLY, CDR2 FYNNEI. The CDR3: CASSLGQGGGGYTF. CDR3 bases: TGTGCCAGCAGTCTGGGACAGGGAGGCGGTGGCTACACCTTC. Full variable domain (remainder filled in from reference TRBV2 and TRBJ1-2): EPEVTQTPSHQVTQMGQEVILRCVPISNHLYFYWYRQILGQKVEFLVSFYNNEISEKSEIFDDQFSVERPDGSNFTLKIRSTKLEDSAMYFCASSLGQGGGGYTFGSGTRLTVV.

With respect to this clone: Other DNA variants within this sample encode the same CDR3. The chain couples TRBV5-1 to TRBJ2-3; weak D call: TRBD2 (6 bases). V lost 0 bases to trimming and J lost 3 bases, with 14 bases between them. Germline CDR1 SGHRS, CDR2 YFSETQ. This CDR3 has 16 residues. The CDR3 reads CASSLALPGGTDTQYF. The CDR3 DNA reads TGCGCCAGCAGCTTGGCACTACCCGGAGGGACAGATACGCAGTATTTT. Using reference TRBV5-1 and TRBJ2-3 for the parts outside the CDR3, the full variable domain is KAGVTQTPRYLIKTRGQQVTLSCSPISGHRSVSWYQQTPGQGLQFLFEYFSETQRNKGNFPGRFSGRQFSNSRSEMNVSTLELGDSALYLCASSLALPGGTDTQYFGPGTRLTVL.

The CDR3 here is CASSPGQGRDEQYF. The CDR3 nucleotides are TGTGCCAGTAGTCCAGGACAGGGTAGGGACGAGCAGTACTTC. The rearrangement uses TRBV19 and TRBJ2-7, with TRBD1 matching over 8 bases. J was trimmed by 5 bases and V by 5 bases; bases with no gene match: 8. In germline, CDR1 is LNHDA, CDR2 SQIVND (reference sequence). The CDR3 contains 14 residues.

The gene calls are TRBV4-3 and TRBJ1-5, with TRBD1 as a possible D gene (5 bases). V shed 0 bases and J shed 2 bases, with 11 bases lying between them. This CDR3 contains 16 residues. Germline V gene sequence: CDR1 LGHNA, CDR2 YSLEER. Here the CDR3 DNA reads TGCGCCAGCAGCCAAGATTTGACGGGGGGCAATCAGCCCCAGCATTTT. Protein sequence: CASSQDLTGGNQPQHF.

A note on this clone: The same CDR3 is also encoded by other DNA sequences in this sample. The chain has TRBV6-1 and TRBJ1-5; D possibly corresponds to TRBD1 (6 bases). Trimming shortened V by 8 bases and J by 3 bases, and 8 bases separated the two germline ends. CDR1 is MNHNS and CDR2 is SASEGT in the germline V gene. CDR3 size: 12 residues. CDR3 in DNA: TGTGCCAGCCGGGACAACAATCAGCCCCAGCATTTT. As protein: CASRDNNQPQHF.

The V and J genes are TRBV7-2 and TRBJ1-1; D remains ambiguous. The CDR3 has 13 residues. Per the germline V gene, CDR1 is SGHTA and CDR2 is FQGNSA. The V end was cut by 4 bases, the J end by 1 base, with 7 bases between. The CDR3 DNA is TGTGCCAGCAGCTATCAACAGAACACTGAAGCTTTCTTT. Protein: CASSYQQNTEAFF.

This chain joins TRBV25-1 and TRBJ2-3, with TRBD2 matching over 12 bases. V lost 5 bases and J lost 5; bases outside the gene matches: 8. The CDR3 runs to 16 residues. Per germline, CDR1 MGHDK and CDR2 SYGVNS. CDR3 DNA: TGTGCCAGCAGTAGGGCTAGCGGGGGGGGAGGAGATACGCAGTATTTT. Translating it yields CASSRASGGGGDTQYF.

This clone was counted between two and nine times. The chain recombines TRBV4-1 with TRBJ1-1; no clear D gene. Germline loops: CDR1 MGHRA, CDR2 YSYEKL. The V gene lost 3 bases and the J gene lost 6 bases, with 11 bases spanning the gap. This CDR3 contains 13 residues. The CDR3 loop is CASSHVLAPEAFF. Written as DNA, the CDR3 is TGCGCCAGCAGCCACGTTTTGGCCCCTGAAGCTTTCTTT.

The chain carries TRBV29-1 and TRBJ2-3; TRBD2 matches at 14 bases. J lost 11 bases, V lost 4 bases, and 5 bases had no gene match. The CDR3 runs to 13 residues. CDR1 is SQVTM and CDR2 is ANQGSEA in the germline V gene. The CDR3 loop is CSVGTSGGIQQYF. The CDR3 nucleotides read TGCAGCGTTGGGACTAGCGGGGGGATCCAGCAGTATTTT.